This T cell receptor (beta chain) derives from a study of blood T cell repertoires in COVID-19. Study context: Italy, Spain and the United States were the sources of the convalescent and acute COVID-19 samples. PBMCs, B-cell-depleted T cells, or T cells were the source of the cDNA or gDNA that made up the material.

The protocol was immunoSEQ multiplex PCR, while the TCRdb copy is restricted to in-frame clones and leaves out a portion. The repertoire holds roughly 500,000 clones, with approximately 89% as singletons. The junction had 8 bases not matched to a gene; V was cut back by 4 bases and J by 8 bases. The CDR3 covers 14 residues. Germline V gene sequence: CDR1 SGHDN, CDR2 FVKESK. The material sequenced was peripheral blood. The source is a man aged 18 to 30 with COVID-19, enrolled during active disease. The gene calls are TRBV14 and TRBJ2-4, with TRBD1 matching 7 bases. The CDR3 sequence: CASSRNRGQDIQYF. In nucleotides, the CDR3 is TGTGCCAGCAGCCGGAACAGGGGTCAGGACATTCAGTACTTC.